The 9 T cell receptor beta chains listed next were all sequenced from one sample in a study of blood T cell repertoires in COVID-19. Here immunoSEQ multiplex PCR was the method, and the copy in TCRdb shows in-frame clones only, minus some. Here the sample spans roughly 400,000 clones, approximately 89% being singletons. The source material was PBMCs or T cells enriched from blood (not recorded which). The receptors were gathered from a woman aged 25-40 years who had recovered from COVID-19.

This chain connects TRBV11-2 to TRBJ2-3; D call uncertain. Germline V gives CDR1 SGHAT, CDR2 FQNNGV. The CDR3 sequence is 14 residues long. The V gene lost 1 base and the J gene lost 4 bases, with 9 bases spanning the gap. CDR3 residues: CASSLASNSDTQYF. Here the CDR3 DNA reads TGTGCCAGCAGCTTAGCCTCTAATTCAGATACGCAGTATTTT. Full variable domain (remainder filled in from reference TRBV11-2 and TRBJ2-3): EAGVAQSPRYKIIEKRQSVAFWCNPISGHATLYWYQQILGQGPKLLIQFQNNGVVDDSQLPKDRFSAERLKGVDSTLKIQPAKLEDSAVYLCASSLASNSDTQYFGPGTRLTVL.

The V gene is TRBV5-1, the J gene TRBJ2-6; 9 bases match TRBD1. CDR1 is SGHRS and CDR2 is YFSETQ in the germline V gene. This CDR3 is 17 amino acids long. With 5 bases clipped from V and 0 bases from J, the junction kept 6 bases outside the gene matches. The CDR3 nucleotides read TGCGCCAGCAGGGAAACAGGGGGCCACTCTGGGGCCAACGTCCTGACTTTC. Its translation is CASRETGGHSGANVLTF.

This rearrangement joins TRBV7-3 to TRBJ1-6; D is unclear. Trimming cost V 10 bases and J 7 bases, with 17 bases left between them. The CDR3 runs 14 residues. Germline CDR1 is SGHTA and CDR2 is FQGTGA. In DNA, the CDR3 is TGTGCCACCCGCGTGCCCAACAGAAATTCACCCCTCCACTTT. The encoded protein is CATRVPNRNSPLHF. Filled out from reference TRBV7-3 and TRBJ1-6, the complete variable domain reads GAGVSQTPSNKVTEKGKYVELRCDPISGHTALYWYRQSLGQGPEFLIYFQGTGAADDSGLPNDRFFAVRPEGSVSTLKIQRTERGDSAVYLCATRVPNRNSPLHFGNGTRLTVT.

This clone was found many times. The chain carries TRBV7-6 and TRBJ2-7; 9 bases are shared with TRBD2. Germline CDR1 SGHVS, CDR2 FNYEAQ. V lost 0 bases and J lost 1; bases outside the gene matches: 4. This CDR3 spans 16 amino acids. CDR3 sequence: CASSLAPSGDSYEQYF. As DNA, the CDR3 is TGTGCCAGCAGCTTAGCGCCTAGCGGGGATTCCTACGAGCAGTACTTC.

The DNA of the CDR3 is TGTGCCAGCAGCATAGAACAGTATAATTCACCCCTCCACTTT. Protein product: CASSIEQYNSPLHF. V is TRBV7-9 and J is TRBJ1-6, with unresolved D. Trimming removed 5 bases from V and 4 bases from J, with 9 bases in between. Germline V lookup: CDR1 SEHNR, CDR2 FQNEAQ (reference sequence). The CDR3 covers 14 residues.

The chain has TRBV19 and TRBJ2-6; weak D call: TRBD1 (6 bases). The V end was cut by 5 bases, the J end by 4 bases, with 12 bases between. Germline lookup yields CDR1 LNHDA and CDR2 SQIVND (reference sequence). The CDR3 consists of 15 residues. CDR3 nucleotides: TGTGCCAGTAGTGACAGGTCCACAGGGGCCAACGTCCTGACTTTC. It is translated as CASSDRSTGANVLTF. Complete variable domain (other parts from reference TRBV19 and TRBJ2-6): DGGITQSPKYLFRKEGQNVTLSCEQNLNHDAMYWYRQDPGQGLRLIYYSQIVNDFQKGDIAEGYSVSREKKESFPLTVTSAQKNPTAFYLCASSDRSTGANVLTFGAGSRLTVL.

The rearrangement joins TRBV29-1 to TRBJ2-7; 7 nucleotides align to TRBD1. CDR3 length equals 15 residues. Germline CDR1 and CDR2: SQVTM and ANQGSEA. V lost 6 bases, J lost 0 bases, and 11 bases stayed unmatched. The CDR3 loop reads CSVLGQALFSYEQYF. The CDR3 DNA reads as TGCAGCGTCCTCGGACAGGCCCTTTTCTCCTACGAGCAGTACTTC.

J is TRBJ2-2 and V is TRBV10-3; TRBD1 aligns across 9 bases. Germline CDR1 ENHRY, CDR2 SYGVKD. The CDR3 spans 16 residues. V dropped 3 bases and J dropped 6; count of bases not matched to a gene: 8. The CDR3 DNA reads TGTGCCATCAGTGAAGCGGACAGGGGTGGCTCCGGGGAGCTGTTTTTT. This sequence encodes CAISEADRGGSGELFF.

The V call is TRBV5-4, the J call TRBJ1-6; 8 nucleotides line up with TRBD1. CDR3 size: 15 residues. V dropped 3 bases and J dropped 9; count of bases not matched to a gene: 8. Germline CDR1 is SGHNT and CDR2 is YYREEE (reference sequence). The CDR3 sequence: CASSSGTGGGSPLHF. CDR3 coding DNA: TGTGCCAGCAGCTCTGGGACAGGAGGTGGTTCACCCCTCCACTTT.